These T cell receptor beta chains were read from a single sample in a study of identical twins. TCRdb re-analysed the 5' RACE reads in MiXCR, keeping a single row per CDR3 protein. The repertoire has 300,000 to 400,000 distinct CDR3 sequences, 9% to 15% of them found once; the top ten carry approximately 7.9%. This same sample was also part of a study on yellow fever vaccine responses in identical twins.

The sequenced sample was CD8+ T cells sorted from blood. The origin of the receptors is a woman between 18 and 29 years old in good health. Each CDR3 is given without its conserved first and last residue. A D gene is named only where the DNA matches it firmly.

d_call	v_call	cdr3_aa
TRBD2	TRBV10-2	ASTPTSLNTGELF
-	TRBV24-1	ATRATGSMNTEAF
-	TRBV9	ASSAPRGNTQY
TRBD1	TRBV10-3	AISVAPGQTNTEAF
-	TRBV11-2	ASSPQIGELF
TRBD1	TRBV12-3/TRBV12-4	ATSLGQGSQPQH
-	TRBV7-9	ASSLTGTTYEQY
-	TRBV27	ASSLSMSDYEQY
-	TRBV6-2/TRBV6-3	ASTPVNRPNTEAF
-	TRBV16	ASSRPGLDEKLF
-	TRBV10-2	ASLKENQGGPGQETQY
-	TRBV6-5	ASSYSTVSLPY
TRBD2	TRBV3-1	ASSQEGGTTDTQY
TRBD1	TRBV25-1	ASSTRTGETGELF
-	TRBV12-3/TRBV12-4	ASSLSGDSNQPQH
TRBD2	TRBV20-1	SAPFLAGINNEQF
-	TRBV24-1	ATSDVGGREETQY
TRBD1	TRBV12-3/TRBV12-4	ASRTGVEQY
-	TRBV9	ASSVDPGPSYEQY
-	TRBV19	ATSGEYSNQPQH
-	TRBV6-5	ASSYSKDMNTEAF
-	TRBV20-1	SATPDGSSYNEQF
TRBD2	TRBV18	ASSPAGVGDTQY
-	TRBV2	AAQSPEAF
TRBD1	TRBV7-9	ASPGTDNTGELF
-	TRBV14	ASSPRDSFSRNEQF
TRBD2	TRBV19	ASSITSGSLSYNEQF
-	TRBV27	ASWDGRYYGYT
-	TRBV7-9	ASRNQHGWETQY
-	TRBV28	ASSPYLGADINTEAF
-	TRBV11-3	ASSSGPDNEQF
-	TRBV4-1	ASSQSGSTDTQY
-	TRBV7-2	ASSNPFRDRVSDTQY
TRBD1	TRBV12-3/TRBV12-4	ASRSTGTRTEAF
TRBD2	TRBV11-2	ASSTDGGAQETQY
-	TRBV6-5	ASSYSVGQTDTQY
TRBD2	TRBV12-3/TRBV12-4	ASGLRASGRPLEQY
-	TRBV5-6	ASSSQGFTEAF
TRBD2	TRBV7-9	ASSLPPGGVHEQF
-	TRBV14	ASSQDNRNEQY
TRBD1	TRBV29-1	SVRQGVNEQY
-	TRBV20-1	SARVQHSYNEQF
-	TRBV7-8	ASSLRQASSYNSPLH
-	TRBV6-2/TRBV6-3	ASSRLASDLFKNIQY
-	TRBV5-5	ASSVTGAEQF
TRBD1	TRBV20-1	SARGSGTGIYEQY
-	TRBV10-2	ASSVRGGNQPQH
TRBD2	TRBV2	ASSEASGRVADTQY
-	TRBV12-3/TRBV12-4	ASSLDRANEQY
TRBD2	TRBV12-3/TRBV12-4	ASSLLVAGADTQY
TRBD2	TRBV7-6	ASSNLAGVNEQF
TRBD1	TRBV6-1	ASSALDRGYDEQY
-	TRBV3-1	ASSPSVETQY
TRBD2	TRBV5-1	ASSLESAGGDEQY
-	TRBV24-1	ATAGVGSNQPQH
-	TRBV7-3	ASSQGRRGRETQY
-	TRBV28	ASRQLEQLSYEQY